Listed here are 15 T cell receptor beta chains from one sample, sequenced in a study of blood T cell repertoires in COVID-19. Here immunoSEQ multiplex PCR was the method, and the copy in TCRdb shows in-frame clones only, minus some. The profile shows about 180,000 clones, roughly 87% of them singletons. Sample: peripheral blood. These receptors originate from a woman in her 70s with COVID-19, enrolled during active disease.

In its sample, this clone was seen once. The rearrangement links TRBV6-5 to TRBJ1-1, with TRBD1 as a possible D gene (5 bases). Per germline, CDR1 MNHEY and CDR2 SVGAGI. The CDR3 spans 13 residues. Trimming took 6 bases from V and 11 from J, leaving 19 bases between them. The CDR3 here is CASSPPGLRSAFF. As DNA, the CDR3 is TGTGCCAGCAGCCCACCGGGACTCAGGTCCGCTTTCTTT.

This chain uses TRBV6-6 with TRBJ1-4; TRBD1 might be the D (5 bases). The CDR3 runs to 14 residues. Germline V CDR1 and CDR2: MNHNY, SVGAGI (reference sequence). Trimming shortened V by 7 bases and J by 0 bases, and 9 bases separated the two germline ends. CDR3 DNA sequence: TGTGCCAGCAAAGACAGTGCAACTAATGAAAAACTGTTTTTT. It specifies CASKDSATNEKLFF.

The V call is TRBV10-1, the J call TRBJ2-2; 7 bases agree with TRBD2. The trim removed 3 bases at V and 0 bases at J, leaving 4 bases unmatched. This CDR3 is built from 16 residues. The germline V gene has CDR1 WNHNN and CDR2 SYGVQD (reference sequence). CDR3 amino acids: CASSDSGRANTGELFF. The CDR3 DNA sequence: TGCGCCAGCAGTGATAGCGGGCGGGCGAACACCGGGGAGCTGTTTTTT.

The CDR3 spells CASSWSIESYNEQFF. The CDR3 nucleotides are TGTGCCAGCAGCTGGTCAATTGAGTCCTACAATGAGCAGTTCTTC. This sequence joins TRBV5-8 and TRBJ2-1; no clear D gene. The V end lost 3 bases, the J end lost 1 base, and 11 bases lay between the germline ends. The CDR3 extends over 15 amino acids. Germline-derived CDR1 and CDR2 are SGHTS and YDEGEE.

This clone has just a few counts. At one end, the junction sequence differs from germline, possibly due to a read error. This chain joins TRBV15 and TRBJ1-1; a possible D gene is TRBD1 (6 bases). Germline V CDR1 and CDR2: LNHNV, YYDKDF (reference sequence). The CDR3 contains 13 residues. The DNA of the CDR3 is TGTGCCACCGGGAGGGGGATGAAGACTGAAGCTTTCTTT. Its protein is CATGRGMKTEAFF.

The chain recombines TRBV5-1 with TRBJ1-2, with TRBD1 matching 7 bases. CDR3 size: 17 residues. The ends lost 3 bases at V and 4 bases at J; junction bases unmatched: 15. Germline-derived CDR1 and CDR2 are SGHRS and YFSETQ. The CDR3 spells CASSSGDSQSLSYGYTF. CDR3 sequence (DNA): TGCGCCAGCAGCTCGGGGGACAGCCAATCTTTAAGCTATGGCTACACCTTC.

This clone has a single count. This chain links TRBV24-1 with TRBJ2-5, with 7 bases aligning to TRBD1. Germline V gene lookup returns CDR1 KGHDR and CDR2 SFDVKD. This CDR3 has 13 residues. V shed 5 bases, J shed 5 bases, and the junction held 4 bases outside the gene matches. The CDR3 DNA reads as TGTGCCACCAGTGGAGGGGGCTTGGAGACCCAGTACTTC. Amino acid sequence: CATSGGGLETQYF.

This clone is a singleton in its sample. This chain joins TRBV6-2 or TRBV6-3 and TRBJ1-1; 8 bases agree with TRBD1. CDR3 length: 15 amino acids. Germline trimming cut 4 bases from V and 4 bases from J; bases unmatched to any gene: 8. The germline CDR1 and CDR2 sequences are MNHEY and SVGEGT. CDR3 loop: CASSSDRVGTTEAFF. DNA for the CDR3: TGTGCCAGCAGTTCGGACAGGGTAGGAACCACTGAAGCTTTCTTT.

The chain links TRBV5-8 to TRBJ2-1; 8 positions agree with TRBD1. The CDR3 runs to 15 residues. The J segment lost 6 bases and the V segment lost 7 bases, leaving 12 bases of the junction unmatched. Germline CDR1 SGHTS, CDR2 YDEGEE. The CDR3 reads CASSSGRGPFNEQFF. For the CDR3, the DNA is TGTGCCAGCTCCTCTGGCAGGGGGCCTTTCAATGAGCAGTTCTTC.

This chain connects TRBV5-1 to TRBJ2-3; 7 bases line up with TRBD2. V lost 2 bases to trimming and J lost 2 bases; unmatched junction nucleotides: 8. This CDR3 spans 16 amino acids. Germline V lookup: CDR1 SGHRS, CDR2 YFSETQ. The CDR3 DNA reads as TGCGCCAGCAGCTTCCTTGCGGGAGCTATCACAGATACGCAGTATTTT. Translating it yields CASSFLAGAITDTQYF.

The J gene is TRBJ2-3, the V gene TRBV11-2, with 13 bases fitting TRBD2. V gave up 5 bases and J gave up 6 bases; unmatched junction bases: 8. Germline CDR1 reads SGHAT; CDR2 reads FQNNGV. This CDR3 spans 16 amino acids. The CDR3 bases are TGTGCCAGCAGCCTCGGGACTAGCGGGATTATGGATACGCAGTATTTT. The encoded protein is CASSLGTSGIMDTQYF.

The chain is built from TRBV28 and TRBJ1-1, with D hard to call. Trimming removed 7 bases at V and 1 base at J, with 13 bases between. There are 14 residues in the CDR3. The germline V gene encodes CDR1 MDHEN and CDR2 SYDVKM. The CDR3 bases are TGTGCCAGCACCCCCTCGAGGAAGAACACTGAAGCTTTCTTT. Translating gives CASTPSRKNTEAFF.

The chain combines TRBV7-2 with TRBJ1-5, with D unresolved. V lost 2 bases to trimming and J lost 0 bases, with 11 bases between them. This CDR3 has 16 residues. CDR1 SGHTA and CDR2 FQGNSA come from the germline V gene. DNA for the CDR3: TGTGCCAGCAGCTTACAAAATACATATAGCAATCAGCCCCAGCATTTT. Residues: CASSLQNTYSNQPQHF.

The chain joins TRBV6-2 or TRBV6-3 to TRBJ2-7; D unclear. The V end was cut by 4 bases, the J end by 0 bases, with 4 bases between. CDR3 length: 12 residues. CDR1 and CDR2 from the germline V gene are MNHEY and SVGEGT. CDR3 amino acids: CASSLISYEQYF. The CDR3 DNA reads TGTGCCAGCAGTTTAATCTCCTACGAGCAGTACTTC.

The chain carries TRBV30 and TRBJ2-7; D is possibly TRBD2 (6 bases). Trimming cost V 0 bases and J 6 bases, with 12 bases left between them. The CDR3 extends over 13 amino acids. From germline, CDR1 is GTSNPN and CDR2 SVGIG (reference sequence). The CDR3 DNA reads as TGTGCCTGGAGTGTTGGAGGGCTAAGCGAGCAGTACTTC. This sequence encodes CAWSVGGLSEQYF.